The 29 T cell receptor beta chains in this list originate from one sample, sequenced in a study of blood T cells in healthy people across ages. PCR was performed a second time for 7 to 11 cycles using a sample-barcoded 5' primer and a J-beta primer mix. TCRdb re-called the 5' RACE reads through MiXCR, storing one row per CDR3 protein. The table lists hundreds of thousands of distinct CDR3 sequences, around 31% of them singletons. The sample taken for sequencing was blood. The receptors derive from a woman of 80 years or more in good health.

This clonotype was seen more than once but under ten times. The J gene is TRBJ1-5, the V gene TRBV7-2; 9 bases are shared with TRBD1. J gave up 3 bases and V 4 bases, and 4 bases lay outside the gene matches. The CDR3 runs to 15 residues. Germline CDR1 reads SGHTA; CDR2 reads FQGNSA. CDR3 bases: TGTGCCAGCAGCTCCCGGGACAGGGACAATCAGCCCCAGCATTTT. It is translated as CASSSRDRDNQPQHF. Looking up the rest from reference TRBV7-2 and TRBJ1-5 gives the full variable domain: GAGVSQSPSNKVTEKGKDVELRCDPISGHTALYWYRQSLGQGLEFLIYFQGNSAPDKSGLPSDRFSAERTGGSVSTLTIQRTQQEDSAVYLCASSSRDRDNQPQHFGDGTRLSIL.

This clonotype was found many times. This rearrangement joins TRBV12-3 or TRBV12-4 to TRBJ1-6; 7 bases map to TRBD1. The CDR3 runs 15 residues. Losses at the gene ends were 5 bases for V and 5 bases for J; bases not matched to a gene: 6. The CDR3: CASSRGQADNSPLHF. The CDR3 nucleotides read TGTGCCAGCAGTCGAGGACAGGCCGATAATTCACCCCTCCACTTT.

The chain uses TRBV6-1 and TRBJ2-1, with no clear D. V was cut by 3 bases and J by 8 bases, with 11 bases left in between. The CDR3 is 13 residues long. Germline V gene lookup returns CDR1 MNHNS and CDR2 SASEGT. The CDR3 here is CASSDLGGDEQFF. Here the CDR3 DNA reads TGTGCCAGCAGTGATCTAGGTGGGGATGAGCAGTTCTTC.

This clonotype came up many times. The J gene is TRBJ2-4, the V gene TRBV5-1, with D perhaps given as TRBD1 or TRBD2 (6 bases each). Between the trimmed V and J ends, which lost 0 bases and 8 bases, there was a span of 9 bases. Germline V gives CDR1 SGHRS, CDR2 YFSETQ. The CDR3 length is 13 residues. The DNA for the CDR3 is TGCGCCAGCAGCTTGGCAGGGGAGGACATTCAGTACTTC. Its translation is CASSLAGEDIQYF.

The sample holds a few counts of this clonotype. The J gene is TRBJ1-1, the V gene TRBV10-3, with D possibly matching TRBD1 (5 bases). CDR3 length: 14 amino acids. V lost 11 bases, J lost 5 bases, and 21 bases lay in between. Germline loops: CDR1 ENHRY, CDR2 SYGVKD. The CDR3 nucleotides are TGTGCCGTACAACCGGGACCCTCGTATACTGAAGCTTTCTTT. The encoded protein is CAVQPGPSYTEAFF.

In nucleotides, the CDR3 is TGTGCCAGCAGTGGTGGACAGGGACTTCACTATGGCTACACCTTC. Translating gives CASSGGQGLHYGYTF. The rearrangement links TRBV6-1 to TRBJ1-2; 8 bases match TRBD1. Unmatched junction bases numbered 7, after V lost 4 bases and J lost 3 bases. This CDR3 spans 15 amino acids. The germline V gene encodes CDR1 MNHNS and CDR2 SASEGT.

On this clonotype: A clone one base away is much larger, so this may be a read error. The J gene is TRBJ1-1, the V gene TRBV5-1; weak D call: TRBD1 (5 bases). The CDR3 loop spans 14 amino acids. The germline gives CDR1 SGHRS, CDR2 YFSETQ. CDR3 nucleotides: TGCGTCAGCAGCTTGGAGGGGCGCGGCACTGAAGCTTTCTTT. Its translation: CVSSLEGRGTEAFF.

This clonotype was observed a single time. A single base separates this from a much larger clone, so it may be a read error. The rearrangement links TRBV20-1 to TRBJ2-1; a possible D gene is TRBD1 (5 bases). Per germline, CDR1 DFQATT and CDR2 SNEGSKA (reference sequence). The CDR3 runs 11 residues. The ends were cut back, 4 bases at V and 12 bases at J, with 13 bases in the middle. CDR3: CSATRQGGQFF. For the CDR3, the DNA is TGCAGTGCTACTCGGCAGGGCGGGCAGTTCTTC.

To note about this clonotype: A clone one base away is much larger, so this may be a read error. The chain uses TRBV12-3 or TRBV12-4 and TRBJ2-3, with 8 positions matching TRBD2. This CDR3 contains 13 residues. As DNA, the CDR3 is TGTGCCAGCACGGGAGGGATCACAGATATGCAGTATTTT. This translates into CASTGGITDMQYF.

The table lists this clonotype with many counts. V and J are TRBV15 and TRBJ1-5, with TRBD1 as a possible D gene (5 bases). Germline CDR1 LNHNV, CDR2 YYDKDF (reference sequence). The CDR3 is 15 residues long. V lost 4 bases, J lost 1 base, and 11 bases lay in between. The CDR3 DNA is TGTGCCACCAGCACTCCAGGGAAGAGCAATCAGCCCCAGCATTTT. It codes for CATSTPGKSNQPQHF.

In regard to this clonotype: This may arise from a read error, as a much more abundant clone is one base away. This sequence joins TRBV20-1 and TRBJ2-4; unclear D gene. The end of the DNA aligns better with TRBJ2-7, so the J call may be wrong. The CDR3 sequence is 11 residues long. From germline, CDR1 is DFQATT and CDR2 SNEGSKA (reference sequence). The CDR3 DNA sequence: TGCAGGGCTAGATCCTGGGGCGAGCAGTACTTC. Protein product: CRARSWGEQYF.

The gene calls are TRBV12-3 or TRBV12-4 and TRBJ1-2, with D perhaps matching TRBD1 (6 bases). The CDR3 sequence is 14 residues long. V was shortened by 6 bases and J by 6 bases, with 17 bases between the two germline ends. DNA of the CDR3: TGTGCCAGCAGCCCCCTGGGGGGCGAGCATGGCTACACCTTC. Its translation: CASSPLGGEHGYTF.

There are many counts of this clonotype. The chain uses TRBV25-1 and TRBJ1-5, with D unresolved. CDR1 MGHDK and CDR2 SYGVNS come from the germline V gene. There are 14 residues in the CDR3. The V gene lost 3 bases and the J gene lost 0 bases, with 6 bases spanning the gap. The CDR3 reads CASSDTYSNQPQHF. The CDR3 DNA reads TGTGCCAGCAGTGACACCTATAGCAATCAGCCCCAGCATTTT. Supplemented by reference TRBV25-1 and TRBJ1-5, the full variable domain reads EADIYQTPRYLVIGTGKKITLECSQTMGHDKMYWYQQDPGMELHLIHYSYGVNSTEKGDLSSESTVSRIRTEHFPLTLESARPSHTSQYLCASSDTYSNQPQHFGDGTRLSIL.

On this clonotype itself: A much larger clone differs by one base, so this may be a read error. The J gene is TRBJ2-7, the V gene TRBV3-1; D might be TRBD1 (6 bases). The ends were cut back, 0 bases at V and 7 bases at J, with 16 bases in the middle. CDR1 and CDR2 from the germline V gene are LGHDT and YNNKEL (reference sequence). The CDR3 totals 15 residues. CDR3 protein: CASSQDADSFNEQYF. CDR3 sequence (DNA): TGTGCCAGCAGCCAAGACGCGGACAGCTTCAATGAGCAGTACTTC.

V is TRBV7-2 and J is TRBJ2-1, with a possible D match to TRBD2 (5 bases). V was shortened by 0 bases and J by 10 bases, with 10 bases between the two germline ends. Germline-derived CDR1 and CDR2 are SGHTA and FQGNSA. CDR3 length: 13 residues. In DNA form, the CDR3 reads TGTGCCAGCAGCTTAGCGAGGGCAGCCGAGCAGTTCTTC. This sequence encodes CASSLARAAEQFF.

There are many counts of this clonotype. This rearrangement joins TRBV20-1 to TRBJ2-1; TRBD2 aligns across 16 bases. Germline-derived CDR1 and CDR2 are DFQATT and SNEGSKA (reference sequence). J lost 4 bases, V lost 6 bases, and 6 bases had no gene match. The CDR3 has 16 residues. CDR3 protein: CSAIGTSGGGYNEQFF. CDR3 nucleotide sequence: TGCAGTGCCATCGGGACTAGCGGGGGGGGATACAATGAGCAGTTCTTC.

A remark on this clonotype: A much larger clone is a single base away; this may be a read error. J is TRBJ2-5 and V is TRBV3-1; weak D call: TRBD1 (6 bases). The DNA end lines up better with TRBJ2-1; the J call may be wrong. Germline V gene sequence: CDR1 LGHDT, CDR2 YNNKEL (reference sequence). This CDR3 comprises 13 residues. The CDR3 region is CASTNRAQETQFF. For the CDR3, the DNA is TGTGCCAGCACGAACAGGGCCCAAGAGACCCAGTTCTTC.

This clonotype has just a few counts. V gene TRBV5-4 combines with J gene TRBJ1-4; D unresolved. The CDR3 contains 15 residues. Deletions cut 2 bases from V and 0 bases from J, with 8 bases between. Per germline, CDR1 SGHNT and CDR2 YYREEE (reference sequence). The CDR3 nucleotides are TGTGCCAGCAGCTTAGGTCTTGCAACTAATGAAAAACTGTTTTTT. Translation gives CASSLGLATNEKLFF.

On this clonotype itself: Being one base from a much bigger clone, this may be a read error. The CDR3 loop reads CASSHGGRGNEQYF. CDR3 nucleotide sequence: TGTGCCAGCAGCCACGGGGGGCGAGGGAACGAGCAGTACTTC. The chain joins TRBV5-8 to TRBJ2-7; tentative D call: TRBD2 (7 bases). CDR3 length equals 14 residues. V lost 4 bases, J lost 5 bases, and 16 bases lay in between. Per germline, CDR1 SGHTS and CDR2 YDEGEE.

In its sample, this clonotype was seen a few times. The V and J genes are TRBV20-1 and TRBJ2-3, with 10 bases lining up with TRBD2. The CDR3 consists of 17 residues. Germline loops: CDR1 DFQATT, CDR2 SNEGSKA (reference sequence). CDR3 residues: CSLVWVAGTSGTDTQYF. The CDR3 DNA follows: TGCAGCCTCGTGTGGGTTGCCGGGACTAGCGGCACAGATACGCAGTATTTT.

This clonotype was seen ten or more times. This sequence joins TRBV7-2 and TRBJ2-5, with 9 bases fitting TRBD2. V lost 2 bases, J lost 0 bases, and 10 bases stayed unmatched. CDR1 and CDR2 from the germline V gene are SGHTA and FQGNSA. CDR3 length equals 18 residues. CDR3 nucleotides: TGTGCCAGCAGCTTAAAGGCGGGGGGGCCTCTTTACCAAGAGACCCAGTACTTC. Its translation is CASSLKAGGPLYQETQYF.

This clonotype was detected many times. The genes are TRBV20-1 and TRBJ2-5; D perhaps matches TRBD1 (5 bases). CDR1 and CDR2 from the germline V gene are DFQATT and SNEGSKA (reference sequence). The CDR3 contains 12 residues. Trimming removed 2 bases from V and 3 bases from J, with 7 bases in between. The CDR3 nucleotides read TGCAGTGCTAGAAAGACAGAAGAGACCCAGTACTTC. Translated, it gives CSARKTEETQYF.

The V and J genes are TRBV19 and TRBJ2-3, with D maybe TRBD2 (6 bases). The V gene lost 5 bases and the J gene lost 6 bases, with 21 bases spanning the gap. Germline-derived CDR1 and CDR2 are LNHDA and SQIVND (reference sequence). This CDR3 has 16 residues. The CDR3 DNA follows: TGTGCCAGTAGTGCCGTACAGGCATCTGGGAGGGATACGCAGTATTTT. Protein product: CASSAVQASGRDTQYF.

There are many counts of this clonotype. The chain employs TRBV7-3 and TRBJ2-5; possibly TRBD2 for D (6 bases). Germline lookup yields CDR1 SGHTA and CDR2 FQGTGA. The CDR3 extends over 16 amino acids. V was cut by 5 bases and J by 2 bases, with 18 bases left in between. CDR3 residues: CASSVTGGAPQETQYF. CDR3 nucleotides: TGTGCCAGCAGCGTGACCGGAGGGGCCCCACAAGAGACCCAGTACTTC.

This clonotype was found many times. The V gene is TRBV9, the J gene TRBJ1-1; the D is unclear. The CDR3 has 16 amino acids. The germline V gene has CDR1 SGDLS and CDR2 YYNGEE. V gave up 4 bases and J gave up 1 base, with 17 bases separating them. The CDR3 DNA follows: TGTGCCAGCAGCCCCCGAGAGGGCGGCACGAACACTGAAGCTTTCTTT. This gives the protein CASSPREGGTNTEAFF.

This chain links TRBV24-1 with TRBJ2-5; TRBD2 matches at 8 bases. Germline assignment: CDR1 KGHDR and CDR2 SFDVKD. The V segment lost 4 bases and the J segment 1 base; nucleotides outside the gene matches: 4. The CDR3 is made up of 15 amino acids. As DNA, the CDR3 is TGTGCCACCAGTGAGGCTAGCGGGCTCCAAGAGACCCAGTACTTC. As protein: CATSEASGLQETQYF.

In its sample, this clonotype was seen many times. The V call is TRBV11-2, the J call TRBJ2-5; the D gene is possibly TRBD2 (6 bases). Trimming took 1 base from V and 4 from J, leaving 13 bases between them. The CDR3 extends over 15 amino acids. CDR1 is SGHAT and CDR2 is FQNNGV in the germline V gene. Here the CDR3 reads CASSLGVARGETQYF. The DNA of the CDR3 is TGTGCCAGCAGCTTAGGGGTAGCGCGGGGAGAGACCCAGTACTTC.

The chain joins TRBV5-4 to TRBJ2-3, with D uncertain. The V gene's germline CDR1 is SGHNT and CDR2 YYREEE (reference sequence). CDR3 length equals 14 residues. V lost 0 bases, J lost 4 bases, and 9 bases lay in between. CDR3 in DNA: TGTGCCAGCAGCTTGGAGCTTGGGTCAGATACGCAGTATTTT. Its translation is CASSLELGSDTQYF.

This clonotype showed up just a few times. The chain carries TRBV7-6 and TRBJ1-2; D ambiguous. The CDR3 is 15 residues long. Germline V gene lookup returns CDR1 SGHVS and CDR2 FNYEAQ. The V end lost 5 bases, the J end lost 4 bases, and 17 bases lay between the germline ends. CDR3 bases: TGTGCCAGCAGCCCTAGCGTCGGGTTAGGCTATGGCTACACCTTC. The encoded protein is CASSPSVGLGYGYTF.